The 26 T cell receptor beta chains below were found in one sample sequenced in a study of tissue T cells after allogeneic stem cell transplantation. Measured with immunoSEQ multiplex PCR; TCRdb has only the in-frame clones, and not every one. The repertoire holds about 520 clones, with about 85% as singletons. Source: skin, taken at autopsy. These receptors came from a male patient aged 40 to 70 with steroid-refractory graft-versus-host disease after an allogeneic stem cell transplant. These T cells may partly come from the graft donor.

The chain links TRBV7-9 to TRBJ1-2; D gene ambiguous. CDR3 length equals 13 residues. V lost 11 bases and J lost 0, with 13 bases in between. Germline CDR1 and CDR2: SEHNR and FQNEAQ (reference sequence). In DNA form, the CDR3 reads TGTGCCGCGCTGCCTTTAGCTAACTATGGCTACACCTTC. The encoded protein is CAALPLANYGYTF. The whole variable domain, filled in from reference TRBV7-9 and TRBJ1-2, reads DTGVSQNPRHKITKRGQNVTFRCDPISEHNRLYWYRQTLGQGPEFLTYFQNEAQLEKSRLLSDRFSAERPKGSFSTLEIQRTEQGDSAMYLCAALPLANYGYTFGSGTRLTVV.

The CDR3 DNA reads TGTGCCAGCAGTTTAACCGGTTTTCGTGGCTACACCTTC. Its protein product is CASSLTGFRGYTF. The chain uses TRBV27 and TRBJ1-2; D unclear. The V end lost 2 bases, the J end lost 7 bases, and 11 bases lay between the germline ends. The CDR3 length is 13 residues. Germline CDR1 reads MNHEY; CDR2 reads SMNVEV (reference sequence).

The chain has TRBV6-5 and TRBJ2-7, with 7 bases aligning to TRBD2. J gave up 2 bases and V 5 bases, and 9 bases lay outside the gene matches. Germline lookup yields CDR1 MNHEY and CDR2 SVGAGI. The length of the CDR3 is 15 residues. The CDR3 protein is CASSILAGGTYEQYF. CDR3 nucleotide sequence: TGTGCCAGCAGTATCCTTGCCGGGGGGACCTACGAGCAGTACTTC.

This rearrangement joins TRBV7-9 to TRBJ2-5; the match to TRBD2 covers 10 bases. J gave up 4 bases and V 3 bases, and 5 bases lay outside the gene matches. This CDR3 is 15 amino acids long. Per germline, CDR1 SEHNR and CDR2 FQNEAQ (reference sequence). The CDR3 DNA reads as TGTGCCAGCAGCTTTCTAGCGGGGGTTCGAGAGACCCAGTACTTC. This gives the protein CASSFLAGVRETQYF.

The chain employs TRBV6-5 and TRBJ2-5, with 8 bases that match TRBD2. The CDR3 loop spans 12 amino acids. The V gene's germline CDR1 is MNHEY and CDR2 SVGAGI. Losses at the gene ends were 11 bases for V and 4 bases for J; bases not matched to a gene: 6. CDR3 residues: CAAAGGRETQYF. CDR3 coding DNA: TGTGCCGCGGCGGGGGGTAGAGAGACCCAGTACTTC.

This chain connects TRBV18 to TRBJ1-5, with D maybe TRBD1 (5 bases). V shed 3 bases and J shed 0 bases, with 6 bases lying between them. This CDR3 is 14 amino acids long. CDR1 and CDR2 from the germline V gene are KGHSH and LQKENI. CDR3 in DNA: TGTGCCAGCTCACCTGGGGGTAGCAATCAGCCCCAGCATTTT. Protein product: CASSPGGSNQPQHF.

Note on this clone: This same CDR3 is encoded by further DNA sequences in the sample. This chain links TRBV18 with TRBJ1-1; D is uncertain. The V gene's germline CDR1 is KGHSH and CDR2 LQKENI. The CDR3 contains 15 residues. Trimming removed 1 base at V and 1 base at J, with 10 bases between. The CDR3 bases are TGTGCCAGCTCACCACGGGAGACGGGGAACACTGAAGCTTTCTTT. This gives the protein CASSPRETGNTEAFF.

The V and J genes are TRBV14 and TRBJ2-7; possible D gene TRBD1, 5 bases. Trimming cost V 0 bases and J 6 bases, with 15 bases left between them. The germline V gene has CDR1 SGHDN and CDR2 FVKESK. The length of the CDR3 is 15 residues. The CDR3 DNA sequence: TGTGCCAGCAGCCAAGAAATGGCAGGGTGGAGCGAGCAGTACTTC. Its protein is CASSQEMAGWSEQYF.

V and J are TRBV4-2 and TRBJ1-1; no clear D. Germline loops: CDR1 LGHNA, CDR2 YNFKEQ. V dropped 1 base and J dropped 5 bases, with 14 bases sitting between them. The CDR3 has 15 amino acids. CDR3: CASSQVLGSMTEAFF. The CDR3 bases are TGTGCCAGCAGCCAAGTTCTGGGTTCAATGACTGAAGCTTTCTTT.

This clone has just a few counts. This chain joins TRBV6-4 and TRBJ2-7; tentative D call: TRBD2 (6 bases). Trimming shortened V by 2 bases and J by 1 base, and 21 bases separated the two germline ends. Germline lookup yields CDR1 MRHNA and CDR2 SNTAGT. This CDR3 comprises 18 residues. In DNA form, the CDR3 reads TGTGCCAGCAGTGACCCAGATGGTGGGGCTGGGGGGTCCTACGAGCAGTACTTC. This translates into CASSDPDGGAGGSYEQYF.

CDR3 sequence: CASSYGTGRFAFF. The CDR3 DNA reads as TGTGCCAGCAGCTACGGGACAGGGCGGTTTGCTTTCTTT. J is TRBJ1-1 and V is TRBV27; 9 bases are shared with TRBD1. Germline V gives CDR1 MNHEY, CDR2 SMNVEV (reference sequence). V trimming: 6 bases; J trimming: 11 bases; junction bases outside the gene matches: 10. The CDR3 spans 13 residues.

The chain combines TRBV28 with TRBJ1-5; D perhaps matches TRBD1 (5 bases). Trimming pared 1 base from V and 7 bases from J, leaving 11 bases between. The CDR3 is 14 residues long. From germline, CDR1 is MDHEN and CDR2 SYDVKM. Here the CDR3 DNA reads TGTGCCAGCAGTTTATCAGGGAGTAGACAGCCCCAGCATTTT. Translating it yields CASSLSGSRQPQHF.

The chain carries TRBV4-1 and TRBJ2-7; D tentatively reads TRBD1 or TRBD2 (5 bases each). CDR1 is MGHRA and CDR2 is YSYEKL in the germline V gene. The CDR3 contains 13 residues. V lost 0 bases and J 6 bases, leaving 9 bases between the germline ends. CDR3 in amino acids: CASSQEQGREQYF. CDR3 bases: TGCGCCAGCAGCCAAGAGCAGGGACGCGAGCAGTACTTC.

CDR3 in amino acids: CASSQEGGAGEQYF. The CDR3 coding sequence is TGCGCCAGCAGCCAAGAGGGTGGCGCAGGTGAGCAGTACTTC. This sequence joins TRBV4-3 and TRBJ2-7; no reliable D call. The CDR3 length is 14 residues. CDR1 is LGHNA and CDR2 is YSLEER in the germline V gene. The V and J ends lost 0 bases and 7 bases respectively, with 13 bases between them.

A remark on this clone: The junction and the germline gene differ at one end; a read error may be behind it. The genes are TRBV7-2 and TRBJ1-4; possibly TRBD1 for D (6 bases). This CDR3 region has 15 residues. Per germline, CDR1 SGHTA and CDR2 FQGNSA. Here the CDR3 reads CASTLGGPLNEKLFF. CDR3 DNA sequence: TGTGCCAGCACCTTAGGGGGGCCTCTTAATGAAAAACTGTTTTTT.

This sequence joins TRBV12-3 or TRBV12-4 and TRBJ2-2; tentative D call: TRBD2 (6 bases). Trimming pared 6 bases from V and 4 bases from J, leaving 6 bases between. This CDR3 comprises 12 residues. CDR3 loop: CASREGTGELFF. CDR3 DNA: TGTGCCAGCAGGGAGGGCACCGGGGAGCTGTTTTTT.

The genes are TRBV20-1 and TRBJ1-2, with D tentatively TRBD1 (5 bases). Germline V gives CDR1 DFQATT, CDR2 SNEGSKA (reference sequence). This CDR3 is built from 11 residues. Trimming removed 5 bases at V and 6 bases at J, with 10 bases between. CDR3 amino acids: CSAQRGDGYTF. CDR3 bases: TGCAGTGCTCAGAGAGGGGATGGCTACACCTTC.

The chain uses TRBV5-4 and TRBJ2-7; tentative D call: TRBD1 (6 bases). V was trimmed by 4 bases and J by 4 bases, leaving 15 bases between them. The germline V gene has CDR1 SGHNT and CDR2 YYREEE (reference sequence). This CDR3 comprises 14 residues. The CDR3 protein is CASSALDSGYEQYF. The CDR3, as DNA: TGTGCCAGCAGCGCATTGGACAGCGGTTACGAGCAGTACTTC.

The chain couples TRBV3-1 (or the pseudogene TRBV3-2) to TRBJ1-2; 11 nucleotides agree with TRBD1. The CDR3 sequence is 15 residues long. Germline assignment: CDR1 LGHDT and CDR2 YNNKEL (reference sequence). Trimming at V came to 1 base and at J to 6 bases, leaving 4 bases not matched to a gene. The DNA for the CDR3 is TGTGCCAGCAGCCAAGGGGACAGGGGGGCTAATGGCTACACCTTC. Translated, it gives CASSQGDRGANGYTF.

This chain links TRBV14 with TRBJ2-1, with unresolved D. This CDR3 is built from 18 residues. Looked up from germline, CDR1 is SGHDN and CDR2 is FVKESK. V was shortened by 0 bases and J by 2 bases, with 17 bases between the two germline ends. The CDR3 nucleotides read TGTGCCAGCAGCCAAGATAAAGTAAGATTGACCACCTACAATGAGCAGTTCTTC. This encodes CASSQDKVRLTTYNEQFF.

The V gene is TRBV30, the J gene TRBJ1-1, with TRBD1 as a possible D gene (5 bases). This CDR3 contains 15 residues. Trimming left V 2 bases short and J 0 bases short, with 13 bases between. The germline gives CDR1 GTSNPN, CDR2 SVGIG (reference sequence). CDR3 nucleotide sequence: TGTGCCTGGAGTCTAGGAGGGACGGTGAACACTGAAGCTTTCTTT. This gives the protein CAWSLGGTVNTEAFF.

The chain couples TRBV19 to TRBJ1-3; maybe TRBD1 (5 bases). The CDR3 totals 15 residues. The V gene lost 6 bases and the J gene lost 0 bases, with 12 bases spanning the gap. From germline, CDR1 is LNHDA and CDR2 SQIVND (reference sequence). This CDR3 is CASRPDTLSGNTIYF. The DNA of the CDR3 is TGTGCCAGTAGGCCGGACACCCTCTCTGGAAACACCATATATTTT.

The CDR3 loop reads CASSPGQSDHYGYTF. The CDR3 DNA reads as TGCGCCAGCAGCCCGGGACAGTCGGACCACTATGGCTACACCTTC. The chain has TRBV5-1 and TRBJ1-2; 7 bases map to TRBD1. Trimming cost V 4 bases and J 3 bases; bases outside gene matches: 9. Germline V gives CDR1 SGHRS, CDR2 YFSETQ. The CDR3 runs 15 residues.

The V call is TRBV4-1, the J call TRBJ2-2; a possible D gene is TRBD1 (6 bases). V lost 3 bases and J 7 bases, leaving 18 bases between the germline ends. Germline-derived CDR1 and CDR2 are MGHRA and YSYEKL. The CDR3 is 16 amino acids. CDR3 coding DNA: TGCGCCAGCAGCCACGAGGCGGACAGAACGGGCGGGGAGCTGTTTTTT. The encoded protein is CASSHEADRTGGELFF.

V gene TRBV6-5 combines with J gene TRBJ2-3, with unresolved D. There are 12 residues in the CDR3. Germline CDR1 is MNHEY and CDR2 is SVGAGI. V lost 5 bases and J lost 4, with 7 bases in between. The CDR3 reads CASSPNSDTQYF. The CDR3 nucleotides read TGTGCCAGCAGTCCCAATTCAGATACGCAGTATTTT.

This sequence joins TRBV19 and TRBJ1-3, with 8 bases that match TRBD1. Germline assignment: CDR1 LNHDA and CDR2 SQIVND (reference sequence). The CDR3 is made up of 15 amino acids. Trimming took 7 bases from V and 3 from J; bases not matched to a gene: 8. CDR3 region: CASISSRGLGNTIYF. CDR3 sequence (DNA): TGTGCCAGTATATCGTCCAGGGGGCTTGGAAACACCATATATTTT.